This T cell receptor beta chain originates from a study of cytomegalovirus exposure and HLA in healthy donors. Study-wide context: Earlier work reported 117 million unique TCR beta sequences from 150 million to 200 million T cells. Study results and caveats: For most TCR sequences rarity was the rule, although some public TCRs occurred in many donors.

PCR employed 60 Vbeta and 13 Jbeta primers. TCRdb's table, derived via immunoSEQ multiplex PCR, lists solely in-frame clones and lacks some. The table shows roughly 160,000 clones, with 71% occurring only once. About this clone itself: Its antigen is as yet unknown.

Sequenced sample: PBMCs. The TCR originated in a girl aged 10 to 17 in good health and CMV-seronegative.

The chain's CDR3 is CASSSRDSYYTDTQYF. For the CDR3, the DNA is TGTGCCAGCAGTAGCCGGGACAGTTATTACACAGATACGCAGTATTTT. The chain joins TRBV6-6 to TRBJ2-3; 7 nucleotides agree with TRBD1. With V trimmed by 5 bases and J by 2 bases, 10 bases remained unmatched. CDR1 is MNHNY, CDR2 SVGAGI, per germline (reference sequence). The CDR3 runs to 16 residues.